The clone carrying this T cell receptor (beta chain) showed up many times. Its cognate antigen is unknown. The data derive from a study of CD8 T cells in ankylosing spondylitis. The study's findings and limits: Researchers reportedly found disease-linked clones significantly enriched in matched ankylosing spondylitis synovial fluid. About 8 highly homologous variants made up a TCR beta motif, and this motif appeared characteristic of ankylosing spondylitis blood.

One entry per CDR3 protein results from TCRdb running MiXCR on the 5' RACE reads. The data show about 230,000 distinct CDR3 sequences, with under 8.5% seen just once and approximately 4.8% held by the top ten. Sequenced sample: blood, either unsorted or a sorted T cell fraction (not recorded which). The sequence came from a female donor with ankylosing spondylitis or in good health (not recorded which).

The CDR3 loop reads CASSLALLASTDTQYF. The CDR3 DNA is TGTGCCAGCAGCTTAGCGCTCCTAGCGAGCACAGATACGCAGTATTTT. J is TRBJ2-3 and V is TRBV7-6; D possibly corresponds to TRBD2 (6 bases). The germline gives CDR1 SGHVS, CDR2 FNYEAQ. The CDR3 has 16 residues. V lost 0 bases and J 0 bases, leaving 10 bases between the germline ends.